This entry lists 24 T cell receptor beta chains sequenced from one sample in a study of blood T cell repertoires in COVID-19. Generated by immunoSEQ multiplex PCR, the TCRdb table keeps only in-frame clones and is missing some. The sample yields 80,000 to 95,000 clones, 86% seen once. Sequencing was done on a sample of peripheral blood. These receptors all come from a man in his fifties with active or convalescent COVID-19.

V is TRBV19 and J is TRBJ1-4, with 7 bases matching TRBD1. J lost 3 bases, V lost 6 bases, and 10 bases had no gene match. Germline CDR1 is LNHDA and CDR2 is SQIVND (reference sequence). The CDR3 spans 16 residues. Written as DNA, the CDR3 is TGTGCCAGTAGCCCCTACTCCGGGACAGCTAATGAAAAACTGTTTTTT. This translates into CASSPYSGTANEKLFF.

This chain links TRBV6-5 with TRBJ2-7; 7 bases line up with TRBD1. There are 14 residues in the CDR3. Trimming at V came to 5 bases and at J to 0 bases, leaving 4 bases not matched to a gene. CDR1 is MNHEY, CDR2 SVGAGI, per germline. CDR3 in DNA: TGTGCCAGCAGTCGACAGGGACCCTCCTACGAGCAGTACTTC. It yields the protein CASSRQGPSYEQYF.

CDR3 sequence reads: CASSFRGGANVLTF. Here the CDR3 DNA reads TGTGCCAGCAGTTTTAGGGGTGGGGCCAACGTCCTGACTTTC. This chain links TRBV6-2 or TRBV6-3 with TRBJ2-6; D possibly corresponds to TRBD1 (5 bases). The CDR3 extends over 14 amino acids. Germline V gives CDR1 MNHEY, CDR2 SVGEGT. V was pared by 4 bases and J by 3 bases, with 7 bases between.

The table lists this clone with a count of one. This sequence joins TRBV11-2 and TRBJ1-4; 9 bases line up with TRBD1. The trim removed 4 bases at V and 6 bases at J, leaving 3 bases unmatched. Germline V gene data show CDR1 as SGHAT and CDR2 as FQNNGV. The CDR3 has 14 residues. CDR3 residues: CASSYTGGDEKLFF. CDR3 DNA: TGTGCCAGCAGCTACACAGGGGGCGATGAAAAACTGTTTTTT.

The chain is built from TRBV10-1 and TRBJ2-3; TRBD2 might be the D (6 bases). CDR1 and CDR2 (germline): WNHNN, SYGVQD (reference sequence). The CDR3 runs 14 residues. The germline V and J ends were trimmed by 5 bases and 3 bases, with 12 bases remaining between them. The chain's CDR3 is CASSRDLRTDTQYF. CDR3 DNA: TGCGCCAGCAGTCGGGACTTAAGGACAGATACGCAGTATTTT.

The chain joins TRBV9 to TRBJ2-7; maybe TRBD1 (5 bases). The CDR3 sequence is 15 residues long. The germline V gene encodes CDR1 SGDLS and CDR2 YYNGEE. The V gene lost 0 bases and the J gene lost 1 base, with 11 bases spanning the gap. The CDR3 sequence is CASSVEPDSSYEQYF. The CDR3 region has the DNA TGTGCCAGCAGCGTAGAGCCCGACAGTTCCTACGAGCAGTACTTC.

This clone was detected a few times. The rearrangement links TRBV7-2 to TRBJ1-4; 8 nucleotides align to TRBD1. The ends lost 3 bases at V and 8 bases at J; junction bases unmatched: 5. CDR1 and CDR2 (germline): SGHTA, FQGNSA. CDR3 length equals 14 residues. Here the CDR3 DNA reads TGTGCCAGCAGCTTGACAGGGGAGGCGGAAAAACTGTTTTTT. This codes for CASSLTGEAEKLFF.

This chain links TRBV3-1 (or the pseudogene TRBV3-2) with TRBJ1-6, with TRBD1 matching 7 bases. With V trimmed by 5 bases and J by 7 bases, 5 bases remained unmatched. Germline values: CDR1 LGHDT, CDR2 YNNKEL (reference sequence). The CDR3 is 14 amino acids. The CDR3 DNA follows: TGTGCCAGCAGCACAGGGGTTTGGAATTCACCCCTCCACTTT. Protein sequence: CASSTGVWNSPLHF.

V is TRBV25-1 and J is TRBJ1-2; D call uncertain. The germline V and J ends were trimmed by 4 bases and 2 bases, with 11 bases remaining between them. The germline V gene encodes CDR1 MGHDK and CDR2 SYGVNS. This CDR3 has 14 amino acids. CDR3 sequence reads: CASSGSSVNYGYTF. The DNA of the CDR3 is TGTGCCAGCAGTGGTTCCTCAGTCAACTATGGCTACACCTTC.

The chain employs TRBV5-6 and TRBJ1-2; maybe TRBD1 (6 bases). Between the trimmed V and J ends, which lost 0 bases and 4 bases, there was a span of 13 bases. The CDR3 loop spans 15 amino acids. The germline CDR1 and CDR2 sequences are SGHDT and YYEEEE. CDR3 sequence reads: CASSLASRGLYGYTF. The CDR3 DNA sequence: TGTGCCAGCAGCTTGGCCAGCAGGGGCCTCTATGGCTACACCTTC.

CDR3 residues: CASSMRTSYEQYF. CDR3 sequence (DNA): TGTGCCAGTAGTATGCGTACGTCCTACGAGCAGTACTTC. The rearrangement links TRBV19 to TRBJ2-7; D unresolved. V shed 3 bases and J shed 1 base, with 7 bases lying between them. The germline V gene encodes CDR1 LNHDA and CDR2 SQIVND (reference sequence). The CDR3 spans 13 residues.

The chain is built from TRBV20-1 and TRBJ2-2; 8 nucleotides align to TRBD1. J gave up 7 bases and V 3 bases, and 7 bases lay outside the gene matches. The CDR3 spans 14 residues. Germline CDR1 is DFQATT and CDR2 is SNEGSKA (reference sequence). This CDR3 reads CSASPTGAGGELFF. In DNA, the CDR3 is TGCAGTGCTAGTCCGACAGGGGCCGGCGGGGAGCTGTTTTTT.

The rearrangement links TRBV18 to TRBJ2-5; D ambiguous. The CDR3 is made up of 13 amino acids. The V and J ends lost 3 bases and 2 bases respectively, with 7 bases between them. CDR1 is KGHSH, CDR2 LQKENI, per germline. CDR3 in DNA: TGTGCCAGCTCACCCTCACTACAAGAGACCCAGTACTTC. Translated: CASSPSLQETQYF.

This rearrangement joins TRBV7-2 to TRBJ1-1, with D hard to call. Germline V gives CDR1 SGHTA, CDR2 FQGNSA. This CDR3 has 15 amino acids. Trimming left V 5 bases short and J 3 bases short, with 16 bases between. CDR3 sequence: CASSPLKWEDTEAFF. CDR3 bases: TGTGCCAGCAGCCCTCTCAAATGGGAGGACACTGAAGCTTTCTTT.

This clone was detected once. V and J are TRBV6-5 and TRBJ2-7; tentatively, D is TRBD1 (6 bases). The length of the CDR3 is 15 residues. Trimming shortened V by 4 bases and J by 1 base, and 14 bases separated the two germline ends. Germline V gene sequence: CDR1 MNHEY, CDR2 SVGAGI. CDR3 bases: TGTGCCAGCAGTTGGAGACAGGTGAAGTCCTACGAGCAGTACTTC. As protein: CASSWRQVKSYEQYF.

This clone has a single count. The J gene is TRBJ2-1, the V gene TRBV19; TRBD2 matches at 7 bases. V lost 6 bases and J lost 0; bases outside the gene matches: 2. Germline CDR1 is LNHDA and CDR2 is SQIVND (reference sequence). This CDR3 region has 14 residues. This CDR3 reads CASSGRISYNEQFF. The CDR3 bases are TGTGCCAGTAGCGGGAGGATCTCCTACAATGAGCAGTTCTTC.

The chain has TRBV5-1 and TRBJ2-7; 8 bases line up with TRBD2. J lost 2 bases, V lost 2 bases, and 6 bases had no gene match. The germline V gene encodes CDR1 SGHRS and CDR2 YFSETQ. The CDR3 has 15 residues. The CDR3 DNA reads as TGCGCCAGCAGCTTAGGGCGGGAGGCCCCCTACGAGCAGTACTTC. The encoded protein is CASSLGREAPYEQYF.

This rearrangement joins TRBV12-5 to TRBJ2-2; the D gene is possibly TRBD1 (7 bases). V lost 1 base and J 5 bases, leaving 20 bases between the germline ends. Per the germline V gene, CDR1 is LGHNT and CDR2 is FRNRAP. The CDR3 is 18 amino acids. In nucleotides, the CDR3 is TGTGCTAGTGGTTTGGCCTCGACAGGGACGGGAGCAACCGGGGAGCTGTTTTTT. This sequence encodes CASGLASTGTGATGELFF.

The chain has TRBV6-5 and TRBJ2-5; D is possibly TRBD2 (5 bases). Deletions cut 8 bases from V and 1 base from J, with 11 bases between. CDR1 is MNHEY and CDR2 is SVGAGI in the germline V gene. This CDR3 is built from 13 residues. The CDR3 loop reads CASQRSTQETQYF. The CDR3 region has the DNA TGTGCCAGCCAGCGGAGTACCCAAGAGACCCAGTACTTC.

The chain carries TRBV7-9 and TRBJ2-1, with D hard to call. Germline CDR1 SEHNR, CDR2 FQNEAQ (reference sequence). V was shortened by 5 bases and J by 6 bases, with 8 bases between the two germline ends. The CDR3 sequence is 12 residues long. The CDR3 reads CASSPSGNEQFF. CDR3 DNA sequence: TGTGCCAGCAGCCCCTCGGGCAATGAGCAGTTCTTC.

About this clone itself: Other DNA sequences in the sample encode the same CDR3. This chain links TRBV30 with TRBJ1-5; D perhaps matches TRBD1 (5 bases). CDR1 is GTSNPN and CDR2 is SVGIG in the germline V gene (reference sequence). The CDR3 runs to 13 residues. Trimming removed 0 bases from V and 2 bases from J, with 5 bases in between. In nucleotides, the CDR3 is TGTGCCTGGAGTGTAGGGGGCAATCAGCCCCAGCATTTT. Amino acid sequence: CAWSVGGNQPQHF. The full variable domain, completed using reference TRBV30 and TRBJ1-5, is SQTIHQWPATLVQPVGSPLSLECTVEGTSNPNLYWYRQAAGRGLQLLFYSVGIGQISSEVPQNLSASRPQDRQFILSSKKLLLSDSGFYLCAWSVGGNQPQHFGDGTRLSIL.

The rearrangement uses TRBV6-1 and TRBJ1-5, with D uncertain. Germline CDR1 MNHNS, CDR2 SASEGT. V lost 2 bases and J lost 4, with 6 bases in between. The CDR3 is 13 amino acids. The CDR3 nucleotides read TGTGCCAGCAGTGAAACCCGGAATCAGCCCCAGCATTTT. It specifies CASSETRNQPQHF.

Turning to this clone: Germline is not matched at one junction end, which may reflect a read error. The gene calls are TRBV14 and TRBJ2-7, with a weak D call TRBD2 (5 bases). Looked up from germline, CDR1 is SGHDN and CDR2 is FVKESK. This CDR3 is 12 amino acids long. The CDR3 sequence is CASSQDNGLSTF. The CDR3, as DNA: TGTGCCAGCAGCCAAGATAACGGACTCTCAACCTTC.

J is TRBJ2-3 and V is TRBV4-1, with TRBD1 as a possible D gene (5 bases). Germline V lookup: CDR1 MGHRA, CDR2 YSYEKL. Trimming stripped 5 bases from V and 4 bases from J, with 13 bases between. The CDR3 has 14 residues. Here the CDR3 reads CASSKGLDADTQYF. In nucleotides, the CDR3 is TGCGCCAGCAGCAAGGGGTTAGACGCAGATACGCAGTATTTT.